Shown below are 2 T cell receptor beta chains from a single sample sequenced in a study of T cells in Graves' hyperthyroidism and ophthalmopathy. Researchers took RNA transcripts and amplified the TCR beta CDR3 regions from them. The TCR CDR3 was amplified in a first-round RT-PCR using the HTBI primer set. One entry per CDR3 protein results from TCRdb running MiXCR on the multiplex PCR reads. The sample has about 300,000 distinct CDR3 sequences, around 15% seen once. Sequencing input: blood. These receptors all come from a woman aged 40-49 years with Graves' hyperthyroidism.

The chain joins TRBV6-5 to TRBJ2-7; the D gene is possibly TRBD2 (5 bases). The CDR3 sequence is 16 residues long. CDR1 is MNHEY, CDR2 SVGAGI, per germline. Trimming pared 0 bases from V and 2 bases from J, leaving 14 bases between. Written as DNA, the CDR3 is TGTGCCAGCAGTTACTCGAGAGGGAGAATACCCTACGAGCAGTACTTC. Translating it yields CASSYSRGRIPYEQYF.

This clonotype has ten or more counts. V usage is TRBV19 and J usage is TRBJ1-5, with no clear D. The CDR3 covers 13 residues. V lost 5 bases, J lost 5 bases, and 10 bases lay in between. The germline gives CDR1 LNHDA, CDR2 SQIVND (reference sequence). CDR3 coding DNA: TGTGCCAGTAGTGACCAGGCGGATCAGCCCCAGCATTTT. It yields the protein CASSDQADQPQHF.